This T cell receptor (beta chain) was documented in a study of CD8 T cells in ankylosing spondylitis (dated by TCRdb to between 2016 and 2019). Broadly, across the study: The study profiled T cell receptor beta repertoires in healthy donors and ankylosing spondylitis patients to find disease-linked TCR variants. Peripheral blood was sampled, and synovial fluid was additionally collected from ankylosing spondylitis patients. The whole study cohort included 108 healthy donors and 20 to 25 ankylosing spondylitis patients.

Instrument on record: Illumina HiSeq 2500. TCR beta libraries were prepared by quantitative 5'-RACE with molecular barcodes. The paper's processing steps were these. A new computational method based on a probabilistic model of VDJ rearrangement was used to identify disease-linked TCR variants. Starting from the raw public reads, TCRdb applied fastp trimming at Q25, assembled clones with MiXCR and retained in-frame beta chains. Duplicate CDR3 protein sequences are folded into a single record with the most common DNA and genes. Clone size and V and J calls follow TCRdb, not the original study. This sample lists 350,000 to 450,000 distinct CDR3 sequences; 20% to 25% were detected once. About an eighth of the sample comes from the top ten. What the work shows at the level of the full study, not this receptor alone: The disease-linked clones showed a CD8+ phenotype and occurred at relatively low frequencies in peripheral blood. Some motif variants had previously been reported in the synovial fluid and blood of reactive arthritis patients, which suggests shared mechanisms of disease initiation. Blood from ankylosing spondylitis patients appeared to be characterized by a TCR beta motif made up of several highly homologous amino acid variants. According to the report, matched synovial fluid samples from ankylosing spondylitis patients were significantly enriched for the disease-linked clones.

There are a few counts of this clonotype. The antigen it recognizes is unknown. No much larger clone is present one base from it, and per-base qualities are unavailable. The sequencing sample was made of blood, either unsorted or a sorted T cell fraction (not recorded which). The sequence came from a male donor with ankylosing spondylitis or in good health (not recorded which).

The encoded CDR3 is CASSLDPGGLTDTQYF. The bases are TGTGCCAGCAGCTTAGATCCGGGGGGACTCACAGATACGCAGTATTTT. The chain is encoded by TRBV7-2 joined to TRBJ2-3, and 7 bases in between align with TRBD2. Counted from cysteine to phenylalanine, this CDR3 has 16 amino acids. Kept here is only the CDR3 DNA, which spans 48 bases and is read in frame from base 1. V loses 1 base at its end and J loses 2 bases; junction bases beyond the gene matches: 6. The germline V gene provides CDR1 SGHTA and CDR2 FQGNSA.